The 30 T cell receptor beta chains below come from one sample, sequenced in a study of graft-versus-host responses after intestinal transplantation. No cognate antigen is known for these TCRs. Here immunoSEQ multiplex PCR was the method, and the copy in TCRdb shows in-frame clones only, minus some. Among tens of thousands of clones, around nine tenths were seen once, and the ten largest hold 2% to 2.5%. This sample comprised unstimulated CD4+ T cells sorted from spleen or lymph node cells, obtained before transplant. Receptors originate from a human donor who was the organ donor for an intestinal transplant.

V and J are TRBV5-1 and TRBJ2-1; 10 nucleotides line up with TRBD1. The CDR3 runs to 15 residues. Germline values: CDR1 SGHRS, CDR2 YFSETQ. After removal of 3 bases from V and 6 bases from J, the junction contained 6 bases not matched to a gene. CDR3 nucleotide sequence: TGCGCCAGCAGCTCCGCTGGACAGGGGGGCAATGAGCAGTTCTTC. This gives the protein CASSSAGQGGNEQFF. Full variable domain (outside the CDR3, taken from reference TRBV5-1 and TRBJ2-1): KAGVTQTPRYLIKTRGQQVTLSCSPISGHRSVSWYQQTPGQGLQFLFEYFSETQRNKGNFPGRFSGRQFSNSRSEMNVSTLELGDSALYLCASSSAGQGGNEQFFGPGTRLTVL.

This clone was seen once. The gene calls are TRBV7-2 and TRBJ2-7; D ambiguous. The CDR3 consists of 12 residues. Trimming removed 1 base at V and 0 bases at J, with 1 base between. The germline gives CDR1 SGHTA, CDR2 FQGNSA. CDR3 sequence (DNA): TGTGCCAGCAGCTTAGGCTCCTACGAGCAGTACTTC. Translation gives CASSLGSYEQYF.

CDR3 nucleotide sequence: TGTGCCAGCAGCGGGGCTCCCTACGAGCAGTACTTC. This encodes CASSGAPYEQYF. The chain has TRBV6-6 and TRBJ2-7, with D perhaps assigned TRBD1 or TRBD2 (5 bases each). Germline loops: CDR1 MNHNY, CDR2 SVGAGI (reference sequence). The CDR3 is made up of 12 amino acids. V was clipped by 6 bases and J by 2 bases, with 8 bases between them.

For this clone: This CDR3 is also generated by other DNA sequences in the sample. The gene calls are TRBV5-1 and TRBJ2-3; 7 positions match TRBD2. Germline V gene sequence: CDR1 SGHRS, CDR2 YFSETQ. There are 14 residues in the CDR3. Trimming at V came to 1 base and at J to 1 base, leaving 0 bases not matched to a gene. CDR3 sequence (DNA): TGCGCCAGCAGCTTGACTAGCGGCACAGATACGCAGTATTTT. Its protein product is CASSLTSGTDTQYF.

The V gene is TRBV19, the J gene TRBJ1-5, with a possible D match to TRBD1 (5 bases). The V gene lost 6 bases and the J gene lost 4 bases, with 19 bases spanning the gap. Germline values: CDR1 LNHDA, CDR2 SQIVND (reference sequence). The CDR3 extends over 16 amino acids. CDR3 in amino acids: CASRRGGVGRNQPQHF. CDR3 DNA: TGTGCCAGTAGAAGGGGAGGGGTGGGCAGGAATCAGCCCCAGCATTTT.

The CDR3 bases are TGTGCCAGCAGCACCTATAGCGGGAGTTCCTACAATGAGCAGTTCTTC. This encodes CASSTYSGSSYNEQFF. The chain links TRBV7-2 to TRBJ2-1, with TRBD2 identical over 9 bases. The CDR3 sequence is 16 residues long. V was clipped by 5 bases and J by 1 base; unmatched bases: 6. Germline CDR1 is SGHTA and CDR2 is FQGNSA.

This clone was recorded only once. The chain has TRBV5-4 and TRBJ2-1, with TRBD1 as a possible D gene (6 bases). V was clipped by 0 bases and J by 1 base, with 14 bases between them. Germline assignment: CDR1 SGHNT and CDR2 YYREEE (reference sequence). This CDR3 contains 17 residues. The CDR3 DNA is TGTGCCAGCAGCTTGGCCCGAGGGGGTCCTTCCTACAATGAGCAGTTCTTC. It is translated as CASSLARGGPSYNEQFF. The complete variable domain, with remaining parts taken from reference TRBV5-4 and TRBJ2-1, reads ETGVTQSPTHLIKTRGQQVTLRCSSQSGHNTVSWYQQALGQGPQFIFQYYREEENGRGNFPPRFSGLQFPNYSSELNVNALELDDSALYLCASSLARGGPSYNEQFFGPGTRLTVL.

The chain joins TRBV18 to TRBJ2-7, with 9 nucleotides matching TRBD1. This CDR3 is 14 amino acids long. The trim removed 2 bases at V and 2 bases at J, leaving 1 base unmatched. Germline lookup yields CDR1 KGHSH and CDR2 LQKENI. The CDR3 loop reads CASSPGTGTYEQYF. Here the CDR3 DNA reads TGTGCCAGCTCACCAGGGACAGGGACCTACGAGCAGTACTTC.

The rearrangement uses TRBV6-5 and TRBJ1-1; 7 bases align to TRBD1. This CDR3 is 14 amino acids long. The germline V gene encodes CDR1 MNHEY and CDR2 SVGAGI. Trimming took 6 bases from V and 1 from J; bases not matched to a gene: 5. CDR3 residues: CASSTGAANTEAFF. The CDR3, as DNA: TGTGCCAGCAGCACAGGGGCCGCGAACACTGAAGCTTTCTTT.

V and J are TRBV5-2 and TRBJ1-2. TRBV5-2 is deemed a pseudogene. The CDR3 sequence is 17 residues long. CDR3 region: CASKVAGEYERTYGYTF. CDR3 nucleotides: TGTGCCAGCAAAGTCGCGGGAGAGTACGAAAGAACCTATGGCTACACCTTC.

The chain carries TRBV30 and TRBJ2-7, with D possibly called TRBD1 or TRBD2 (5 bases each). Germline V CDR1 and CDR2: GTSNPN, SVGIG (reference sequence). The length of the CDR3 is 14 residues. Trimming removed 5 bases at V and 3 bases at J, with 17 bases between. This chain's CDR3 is CAWSPYRDDYEQYF. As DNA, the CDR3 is TGTGCCTGGTCCCCTTACCGGGACGACTACGAGCAGTACTTC.

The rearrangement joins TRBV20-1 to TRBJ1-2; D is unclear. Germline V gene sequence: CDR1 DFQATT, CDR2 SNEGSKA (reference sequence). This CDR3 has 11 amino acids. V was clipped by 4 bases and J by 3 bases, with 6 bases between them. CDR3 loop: CSATSYYGYTF. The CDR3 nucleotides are TGCAGTGCTACCAGTTACTATGGCTACACCTTC.

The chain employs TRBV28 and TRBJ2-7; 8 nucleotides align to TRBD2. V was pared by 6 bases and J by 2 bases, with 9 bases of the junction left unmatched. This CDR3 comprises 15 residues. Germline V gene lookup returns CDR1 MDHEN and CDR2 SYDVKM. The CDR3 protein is CASRQTSVHAYEQYF. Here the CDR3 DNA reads TGTGCCAGCAGACAGACTAGCGTTCATGCCTACGAGCAGTACTTC.

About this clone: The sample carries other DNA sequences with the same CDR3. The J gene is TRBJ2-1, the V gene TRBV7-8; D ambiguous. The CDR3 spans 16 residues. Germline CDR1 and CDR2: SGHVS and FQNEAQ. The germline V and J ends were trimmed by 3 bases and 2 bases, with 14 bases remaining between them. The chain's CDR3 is CASSLIGSLTYNEQFF. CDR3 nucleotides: TGTGCCAGCAGCTTGATAGGTTCTCTCACCTACAATGAGCAGTTCTTC.

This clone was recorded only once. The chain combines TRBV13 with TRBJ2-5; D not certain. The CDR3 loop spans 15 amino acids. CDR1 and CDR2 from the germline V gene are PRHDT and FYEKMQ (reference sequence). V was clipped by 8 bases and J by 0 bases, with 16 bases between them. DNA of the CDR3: TGTGCCAGCGGAAAGACTCGATCGTACCAAGAGACCCAGTACTTC. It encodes CASGKTRSYQETQYF.

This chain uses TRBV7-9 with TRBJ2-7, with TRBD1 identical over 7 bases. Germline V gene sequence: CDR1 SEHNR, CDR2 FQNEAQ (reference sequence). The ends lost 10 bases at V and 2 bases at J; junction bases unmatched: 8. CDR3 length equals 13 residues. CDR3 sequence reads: CAITDRPPYEQYF. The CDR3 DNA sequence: TGTGCCATTACGGACAGGCCTCCCTACGAGCAGTACTTC.

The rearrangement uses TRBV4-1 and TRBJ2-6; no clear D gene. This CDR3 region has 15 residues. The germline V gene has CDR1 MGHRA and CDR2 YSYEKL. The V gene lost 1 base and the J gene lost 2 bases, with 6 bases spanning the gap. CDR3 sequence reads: CASSQGRPGANVLTF. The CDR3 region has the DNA TGCGCCAGCAGCCAAGGACGGCCTGGGGCCAACGTCCTGACTTTC.

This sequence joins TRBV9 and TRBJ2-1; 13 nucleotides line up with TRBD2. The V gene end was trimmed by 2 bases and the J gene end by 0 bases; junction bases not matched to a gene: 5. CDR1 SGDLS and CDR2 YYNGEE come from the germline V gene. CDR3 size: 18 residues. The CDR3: CASSVGLAGSRSYNEQFF. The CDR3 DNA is TGTGCCAGCAGCGTGGGACTAGCGGGATCCCGCTCCTACAATGAGCAGTTCTTC.

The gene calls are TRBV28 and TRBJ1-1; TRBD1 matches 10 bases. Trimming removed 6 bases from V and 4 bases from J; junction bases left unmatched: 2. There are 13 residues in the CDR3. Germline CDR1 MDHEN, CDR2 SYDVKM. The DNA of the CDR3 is TGTGCCAGCAGCTGGACAGGGGGCACTGAAGCTTTCTTT. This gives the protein CASSWTGGTEAFF.

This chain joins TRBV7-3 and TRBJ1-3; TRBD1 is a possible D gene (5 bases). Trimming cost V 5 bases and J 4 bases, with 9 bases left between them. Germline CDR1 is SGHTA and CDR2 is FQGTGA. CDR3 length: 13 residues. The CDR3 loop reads CASSPGVGNTIYF. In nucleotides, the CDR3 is TGTGCCAGCAGCCCGGGGGTAGGAAACACCATATATTTT.

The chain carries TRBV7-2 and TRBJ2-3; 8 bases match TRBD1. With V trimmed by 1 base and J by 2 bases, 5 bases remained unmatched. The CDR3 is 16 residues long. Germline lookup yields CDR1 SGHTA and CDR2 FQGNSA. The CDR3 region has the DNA TGTGCCAGCAGCTTAGGACAGGGGTGGCCCACAGATACGCAGTATTTT. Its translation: CASSLGQGWPTDTQYF. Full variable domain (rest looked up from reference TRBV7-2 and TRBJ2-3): GAGVSQSPSNKVTEKGKDVELRCDPISGHTALYWYRQSLGQGLEFLIYFQGNSAPDKSGLPSDRFSAERTGGSVSTLTIQRTQQEDSAVYLCASSLGQGWPTDTQYFGPGTRLTVL.

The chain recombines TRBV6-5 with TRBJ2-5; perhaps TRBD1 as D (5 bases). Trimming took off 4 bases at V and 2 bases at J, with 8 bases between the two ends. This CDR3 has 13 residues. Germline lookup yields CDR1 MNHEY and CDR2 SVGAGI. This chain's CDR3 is CASSFNRQETQYF. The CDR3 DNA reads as TGTGCCAGCAGTTTTAACAGGCAAGAGACCCAGTACTTC.

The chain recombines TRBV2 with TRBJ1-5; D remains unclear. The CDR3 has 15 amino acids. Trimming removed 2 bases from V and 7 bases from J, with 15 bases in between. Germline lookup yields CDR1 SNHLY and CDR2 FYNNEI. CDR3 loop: CASSERLEGRQPQHF. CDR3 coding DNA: TGTGCCAGCAGTGAACGTTTGGAGGGTCGGCAGCCCCAGCATTTT.

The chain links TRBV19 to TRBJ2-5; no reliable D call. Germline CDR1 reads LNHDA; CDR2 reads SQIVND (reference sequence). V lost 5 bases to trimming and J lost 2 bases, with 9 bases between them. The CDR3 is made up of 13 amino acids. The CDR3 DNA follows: TGTGCCAGTAGTGGGCCGGCGCAAGAGACCCAGTACTTC. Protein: CASSGPAQETQYF.

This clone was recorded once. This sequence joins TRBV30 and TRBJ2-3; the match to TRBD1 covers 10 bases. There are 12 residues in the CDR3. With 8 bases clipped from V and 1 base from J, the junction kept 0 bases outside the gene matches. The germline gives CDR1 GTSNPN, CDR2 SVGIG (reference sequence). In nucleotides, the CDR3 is TGTGCCGACAGGGGGCGCACAGATACGCAGTATTTT. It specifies CADRGRTDTQYF.

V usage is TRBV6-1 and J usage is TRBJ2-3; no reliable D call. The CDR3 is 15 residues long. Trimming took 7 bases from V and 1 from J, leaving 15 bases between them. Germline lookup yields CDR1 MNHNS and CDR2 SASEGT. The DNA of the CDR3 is TGTGCCAGCAATAAACTACCGGGCGGCACAGATACGCAGTATTTT. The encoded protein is CASNKLPGGTDTQYF.

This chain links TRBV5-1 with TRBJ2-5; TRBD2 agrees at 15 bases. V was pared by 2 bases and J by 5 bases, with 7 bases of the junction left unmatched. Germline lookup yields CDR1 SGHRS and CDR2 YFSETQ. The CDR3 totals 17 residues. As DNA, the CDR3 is TGCGCCAGCAGCTTATTTGGACTAGCGGGAGGGCGGGAGACCCAGTACTTC. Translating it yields CASSLFGLAGGRETQYF.

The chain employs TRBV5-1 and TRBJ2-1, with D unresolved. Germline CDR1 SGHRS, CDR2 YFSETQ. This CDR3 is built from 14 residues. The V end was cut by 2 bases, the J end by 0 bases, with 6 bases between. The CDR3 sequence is CASSLGDSYNEQFF. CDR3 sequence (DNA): TGCGCCAGCAGCTTAGGCGACTCCTACAATGAGCAGTTCTTC.

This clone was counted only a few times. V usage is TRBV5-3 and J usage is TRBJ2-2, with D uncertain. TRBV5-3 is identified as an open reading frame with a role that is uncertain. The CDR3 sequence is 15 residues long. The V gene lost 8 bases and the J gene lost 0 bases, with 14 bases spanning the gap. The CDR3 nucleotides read TGTGCCAGCCCTCAGTCAGTGGCGAACACCGGGGAGCTGTTTTTT. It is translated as CASPQSVANTGELFF.

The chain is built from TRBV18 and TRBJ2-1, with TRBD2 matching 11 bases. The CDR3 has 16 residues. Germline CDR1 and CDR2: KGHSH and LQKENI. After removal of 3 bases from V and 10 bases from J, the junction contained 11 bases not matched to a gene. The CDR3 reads CASSPRLAGQGREQFF. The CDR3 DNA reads TGTGCCAGCTCACCCCGACTAGCGGGACAAGGTAGAGAGCAGTTCTTC.